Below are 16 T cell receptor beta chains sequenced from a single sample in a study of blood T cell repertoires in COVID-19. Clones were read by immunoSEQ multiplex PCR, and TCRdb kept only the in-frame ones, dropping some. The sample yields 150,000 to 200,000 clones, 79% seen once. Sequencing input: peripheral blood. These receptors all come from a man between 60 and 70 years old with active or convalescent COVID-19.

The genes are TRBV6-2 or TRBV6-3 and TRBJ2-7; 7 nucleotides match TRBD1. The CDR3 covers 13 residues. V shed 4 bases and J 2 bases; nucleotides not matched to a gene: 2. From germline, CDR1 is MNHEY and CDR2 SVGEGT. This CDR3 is CASSSDRTYEQYF. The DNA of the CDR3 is TGTGCCAGCAGTTCGGACAGGACCTACGAGCAGTACTTC.

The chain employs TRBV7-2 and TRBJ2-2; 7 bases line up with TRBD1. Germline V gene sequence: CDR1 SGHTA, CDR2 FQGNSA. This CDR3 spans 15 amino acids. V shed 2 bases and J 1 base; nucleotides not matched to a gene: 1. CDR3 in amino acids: CASSLRQGNTGELFF. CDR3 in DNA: TGTGCCAGCAGCTTAAGACAGGGGAACACCGGGGAGCTGTTTTTT.

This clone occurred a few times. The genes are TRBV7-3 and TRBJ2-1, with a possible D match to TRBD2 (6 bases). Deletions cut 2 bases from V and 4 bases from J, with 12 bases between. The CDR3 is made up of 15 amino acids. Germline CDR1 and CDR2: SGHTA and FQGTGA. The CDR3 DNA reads TGTGCCAGCAGCTTAGGGGGACTCCAATACAATGAGCAGTTCTTC. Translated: CASSLGGLQYNEQFF.

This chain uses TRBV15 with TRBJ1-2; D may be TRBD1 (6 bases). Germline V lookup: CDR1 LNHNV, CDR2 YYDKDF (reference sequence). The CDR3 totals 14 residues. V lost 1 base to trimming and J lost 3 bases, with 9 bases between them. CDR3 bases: TGTGCCACCAGCAGAGGACAGGACTACTATGGCTACACCTTC. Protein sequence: CATSRGQDYYGYTF.

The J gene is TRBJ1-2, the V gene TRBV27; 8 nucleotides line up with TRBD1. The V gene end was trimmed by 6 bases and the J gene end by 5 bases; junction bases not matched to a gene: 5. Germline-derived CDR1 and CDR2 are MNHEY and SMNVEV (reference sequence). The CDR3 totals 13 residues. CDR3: CASSMTGVYGYTF. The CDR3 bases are TGTGCCAGCAGCATGACAGGGGTTTATGGCTACACCTTC.

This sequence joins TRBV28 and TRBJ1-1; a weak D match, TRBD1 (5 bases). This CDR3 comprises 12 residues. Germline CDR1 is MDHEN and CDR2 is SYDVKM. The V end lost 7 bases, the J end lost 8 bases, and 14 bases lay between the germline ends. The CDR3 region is CASIAKGREAFF. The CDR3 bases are TGTGCCAGCATCGCCAAGGGGCGAGAAGCTTTCTTT.

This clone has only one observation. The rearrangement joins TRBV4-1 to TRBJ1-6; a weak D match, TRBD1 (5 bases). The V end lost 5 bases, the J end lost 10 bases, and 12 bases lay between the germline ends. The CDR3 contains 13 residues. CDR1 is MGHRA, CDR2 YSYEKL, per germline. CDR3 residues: CASSSKGNSPLHF. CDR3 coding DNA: TGCGCCAGCAGCAGCAAGGGGAACTCACCCCTCCACTTT.

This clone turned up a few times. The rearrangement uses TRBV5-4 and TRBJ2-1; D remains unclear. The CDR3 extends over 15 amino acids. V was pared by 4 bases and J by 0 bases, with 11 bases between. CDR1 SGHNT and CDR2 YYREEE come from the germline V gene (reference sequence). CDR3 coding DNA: TGTGCCAGCAGCACGGGTCTGAACTCCTACAATGAGCAGTTCTTC. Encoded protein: CASSTGLNSYNEQFF.

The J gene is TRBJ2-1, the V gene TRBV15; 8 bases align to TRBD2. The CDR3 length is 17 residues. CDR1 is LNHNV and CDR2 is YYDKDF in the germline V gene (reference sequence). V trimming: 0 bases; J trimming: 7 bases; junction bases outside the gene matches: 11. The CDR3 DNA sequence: TGTGCCACCAGCAGAGATCCCACGGGAGGGCCGAGGAATGAGCAGTTCTTC. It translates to CATSRDPTGGPRNEQFF.

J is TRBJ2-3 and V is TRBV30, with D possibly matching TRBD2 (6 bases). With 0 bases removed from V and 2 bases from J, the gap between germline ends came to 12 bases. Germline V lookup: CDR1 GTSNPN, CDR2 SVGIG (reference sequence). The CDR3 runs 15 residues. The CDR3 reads CAWSVGGGNTDTQYF. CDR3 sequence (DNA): TGTGCCTGGAGTGTAGGCGGCGGGAACACAGATACGCAGTATTTT.

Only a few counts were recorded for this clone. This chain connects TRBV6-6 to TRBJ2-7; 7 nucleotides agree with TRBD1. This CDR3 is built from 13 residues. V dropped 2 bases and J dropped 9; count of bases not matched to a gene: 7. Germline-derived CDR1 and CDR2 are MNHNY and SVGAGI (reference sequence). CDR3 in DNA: TGTGCCAGCAGTTACGGGACAGAGCCTCGGCAGTACTTC. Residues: CASSYGTEPRQYF.

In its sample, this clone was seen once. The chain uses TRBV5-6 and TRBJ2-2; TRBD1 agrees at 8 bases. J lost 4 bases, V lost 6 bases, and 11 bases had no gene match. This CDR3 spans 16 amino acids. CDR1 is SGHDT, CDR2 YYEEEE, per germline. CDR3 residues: CASTPGTGAGTGELFF. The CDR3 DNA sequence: TGTGCCAGCACCCCCGGGACAGGAGCGGGCACCGGGGAGCTGTTTTTT.

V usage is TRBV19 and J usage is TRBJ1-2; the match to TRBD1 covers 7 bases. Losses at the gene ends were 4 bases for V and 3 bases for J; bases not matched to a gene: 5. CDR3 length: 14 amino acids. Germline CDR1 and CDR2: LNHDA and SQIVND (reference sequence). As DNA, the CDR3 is TGTGCCAGTAGTACAGGGGGAAGGGACTATGGCTACACCTTC. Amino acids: CASSTGGRDYGYTF.

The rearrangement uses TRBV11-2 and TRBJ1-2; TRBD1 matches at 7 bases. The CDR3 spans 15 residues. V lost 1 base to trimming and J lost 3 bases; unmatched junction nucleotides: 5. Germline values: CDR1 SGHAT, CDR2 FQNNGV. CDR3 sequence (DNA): TGTGCCAGCAGCTTAGGGAGCAGGGGGGACTATGGCTACACCTTC. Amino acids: CASSLGSRGDYGYTF.

The CDR3, as DNA: TGTGCCAGTAGAAGGGCAGGGGCAGATACGCAGTATTTT. Translating gives CASRRAGADTQYF. V gene TRBV19 combines with J gene TRBJ2-3; tentative D call: TRBD1 (6 bases). The V and J ends lost 6 bases and 4 bases respectively, with 11 bases between them. The germline gives CDR1 LNHDA, CDR2 SQIVND (reference sequence). CDR3 size: 13 residues.

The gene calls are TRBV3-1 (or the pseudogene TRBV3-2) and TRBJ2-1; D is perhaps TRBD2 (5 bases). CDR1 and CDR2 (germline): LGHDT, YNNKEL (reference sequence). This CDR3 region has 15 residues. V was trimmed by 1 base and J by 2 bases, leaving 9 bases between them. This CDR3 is CASSQARGTYNEQFF. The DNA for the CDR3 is TGTGCCAGCAGCCAAGCCAGAGGGACCTACAATGAGCAGTTCTTC.